These 4 T cell receptor beta chains originate from one sample sequenced in a study of T-cell reconstitution after alpha-beta-depleted transplantation in children. The TCRbeta library incorporated unique molecular identifiers. TCRdb fed the PCR reads into MiXCR, producing one record per CDR3 protein. The data show about 370,000 distinct CDR3 sequences, roughly 22% seen once. The input for sequencing was PBMCs from the stem cell graft donor, taken from the stem cell graft. The receptors originated from a human donor who donated a stem cell graft to a child with acute myeloid leukemia.

V and J are TRBV5-6 and TRBJ2-1, with 12 bases identical to TRBD1. V was pared by 0 bases and J by 7 bases, with 8 bases of the junction left unmatched. The germline gives CDR1 SGHDT, CDR2 YYEEEE. CDR3 length: 17 amino acids. CDR3 bases: TGTGCCAGCAGCTTGGGGATGGGACAGGGGGCACCTAATGAGCAGTTCTTC. As protein: CASSLGMGQGAPNEQFF.

This clonotype has only a few counts. V is TRBV5-6 and J is TRBJ2-5; 7 nucleotides line up with TRBD1. Trimming removed 4 bases from V and 3 bases from J; junction bases left unmatched: 3. The germline V gene encodes CDR1 SGHDT and CDR2 YYEEEE. The length of the CDR3 is 13 residues. CDR3 sequence: CASSHGTEETQYF. CDR3 nucleotide sequence: TGTGCCAGCAGCCATGGGACAGAAGAGACCCAGTACTTC.

This clonotype was counted only a few times. This rearrangement joins TRBV7-9 to TRBJ2-1, with 11 positions matching TRBD2. This CDR3 is 16 amino acids long. Germline loops: CDR1 SEHNR, CDR2 FQNEAQ (reference sequence). Trimming cost V 4 bases and J 3 bases; bases outside gene matches: 5. The CDR3 is CASSSLAGGNYNEQFF. Written as DNA, the CDR3 is TGTGCCAGCAGCTCCTTAGCGGGAGGGAACTACAATGAGCAGTTCTTC.

This clonotype was seen at least ten times. V gene TRBV29-1 combines with J gene TRBJ2-1; D unresolved. This CDR3 is built from 11 residues. The V end lost 1 base, the J end lost 6 bases, and 4 bases lay between the germline ends. Germline lookup yields CDR1 SQVTM and CDR2 ANQGSEA. For the CDR3, the DNA is TGCAGCGTTGAAGTAGCCAATGAGCAGTTCTTC. It is translated as CSVEVANEQFF.